The 5 T cell receptor beta chains below come from one sample, sequenced in a study of T cells in Graves' hyperthyroidism and ophthalmopathy. It was RNA transcripts that yielded the amplified TCR beta CDR3 regions. An initial round of RT-PCR targeting the TCR CDR3 relied on the HTBI primer set. TCRdb reprocessed the multiplex PCR reads with MiXCR, giving one entry per CDR3 protein. The sample yields hundreds of thousands of distinct CDR3 sequences, 40% to 55% seen once. Input material: peripheral blood or thyroid tissue (not recorded which). The receptor set was obtained from an adult man with Graves' disease, either hyperthyroidism or ophthalmopathy (not recorded which).

In its sample, this clonotype was seen many times. The chain links TRBV29-1 to TRBJ1-5, with TRBD1 identical over 7 bases. Germline values: CDR1 SQVTM, CDR2 ANQGSEA. The trim removed 5 bases at V and 6 bases at J, leaving 10 bases unmatched. The CDR3 contains 14 residues. The CDR3 reads CSVSTGREGQPQHF. The CDR3 DNA sequence: TGCAGCGTTTCGACAGGGAGAGAGGGTCAGCCCCAGCATTTT.

This clonotype was recorded a few times. V is TRBV5-1 and J is TRBJ1-2; D gene unclear. Germline V gene sequence: CDR1 SGHRS, CDR2 YFSETQ. V was clipped by 4 bases and J by 7 bases, with 20 bases between them. There are 15 residues in the CDR3. CDR3 region: CASSAGTVSIGGYTF. The CDR3 region has the DNA TGCGCCAGCAGCGCCGGTACCGTGAGTATCGGTGGCTACACCTTC.

This clonotype has more than one count but fewer than ten. J is TRBJ1-2 and V is TRBV28; D is perhaps TRBD1 (6 bases). This CDR3 has 15 amino acids. V was cut by 5 bases and J by 3 bases, with 16 bases left in between. Germline assignment: CDR1 MDHEN and CDR2 SYDVKM. In DNA, the CDR3 is TGTGCCAGCAGTGCTTGGTCGGCAGGGGACTATGGCTACACCTTC. Encoded protein: CASSAWSAGDYGYTF.

This clonotype showed up just a few times. The genes are TRBV7-9 and TRBJ1-2, with D tentatively TRBD1 (6 bases). V was pared by 3 bases and J by 4 bases, with 15 bases between. The germline CDR1 and CDR2 sequences are SEHNR and FQNEAQ (reference sequence). The CDR3 consists of 15 residues. The chain's CDR3 is CASSLGRGRPYGYTF. The CDR3 DNA reads TGTGCCAGCAGCTTGGGACGGGGGCGTCCCTATGGCTACACCTTC.

The rearrangement links TRBV5-1 to TRBJ2-5; D is uncertain. The CDR3 is 13 amino acids. Trimming pared 0 bases from V and 5 bases from J, leaving 8 bases between. Germline loops: CDR1 SGHRS, CDR2 YFSETQ. The DNA of the CDR3 is TGCGCCAGCAGCTTGGCGCTGGGGGAGACCCAGTACTTC. Amino acid sequence: CASSLALGETQYF.